The next 3 T cell receptor beta chains were all read from a single sample in a study of response to subunit inactivated influenza vaccine (dated by TCRdb to the late 2010s). Libraries were built with RT-PCR. Sequencing instrument: Illumina HiSeq 2500. TCRdb took the public reads, trimmed them with fastp at Q25, ran MiXCR for clone calling and kept in-frame beta chains. Rows are combined by CDR3 protein, so each entry shows the most common genes and DNA. The sample table records roughly 460,000 distinct CDR3 sequences; approximately 10% of these occur just once. In total, the top ten clones hold about 12% of the sample. According to the study, the label for this sample's time point signals: 45 days after influenza vaccine administration. The input for sequencing was PBMCs from blood, taken 40 to 50 days after vaccination. These receptors were collected from a man aged 50-59 years who received an inactivated influenza vaccine. Donor details come from another sample of the same person, matched by shared clones.

This chain connects TRBV20-1 to TRBJ2-1; 7 nucleotides agree with TRBD2. This CDR3 region has 15 residues. Germline values: CDR1 DFQATT, CDR2 SNEGSKA (reference sequence). The CDR3 coding sequence is TGCAGCCTGGTAGGGAGGGCTAGCGAATACAATGAGCAGTTCTTC. It codes for CSLVGRASEYNEQFF.

This clonotype was counted many times. The rearrangement uses TRBV5-1 and TRBJ2-3; possibly TRBD2 for D (5 bases). CDR3 length equals 16 residues. The germline V and J ends were trimmed by 1 base and 0 bases, with 12 bases remaining between them. CDR1 and CDR2 (germline): SGHRS, YFSETQ. The CDR3 region has the DNA TGCGCCAGCAGCTTGAGCGGCGGTCCAAGCACAGATACGCAGTATTTT. Translated, it gives CASSLSGGPSTDTQYF.

J is TRBJ2-1 and V is TRBV7-3; 12 bases line up with TRBD2. From germline, CDR1 is SGHTA and CDR2 FQGTGA. V shed 5 bases, J shed 16 bases, and the junction held 18 bases outside the gene matches. The CDR3 runs to 16 residues. CDR3 amino acids: CASSHPHTTSGSLAFF. DNA of the CDR3: TGTGCCAGCAGCCACCCTCATACGACTAGCGGGAGTTTGGCTTTCTTC.